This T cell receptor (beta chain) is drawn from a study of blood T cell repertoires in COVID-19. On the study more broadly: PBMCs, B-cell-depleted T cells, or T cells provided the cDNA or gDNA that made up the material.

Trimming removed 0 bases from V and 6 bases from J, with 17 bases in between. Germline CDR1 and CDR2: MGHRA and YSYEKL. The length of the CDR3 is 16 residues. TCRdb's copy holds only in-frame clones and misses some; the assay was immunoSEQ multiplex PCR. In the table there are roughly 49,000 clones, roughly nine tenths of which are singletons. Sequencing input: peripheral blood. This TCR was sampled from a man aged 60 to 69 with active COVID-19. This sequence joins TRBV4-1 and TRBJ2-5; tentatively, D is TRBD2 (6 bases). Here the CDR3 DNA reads TGCGCCAGCAGCCAAGATCTGGTACTAGCTGGAAAGACCCAGTACTTC. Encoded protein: CASSQDLVLAGKTQYF.